This TCR beta chain was observed in a study of T cell responses to AZD1222 COVID-19 vaccine. Losses at the gene ends were 0 bases for V and 3 bases for J; bases not matched to a gene: 8. The CDR3 has 16 residues. CDR1 and CDR2 from the germline V gene are GTSNPN and SVGIG (reference sequence). Libraries were prepared by immunoSEQ multiplex PCR; TCRdb keeps only in-frame clonotypes and omits some of them. Of 85,000 to 130,000 clones detected, 85% to 90% appear once; the ten largest clones hold approximately 3%. As to this clone: No antigen is known for it.

The study's findings and limits: White British ancestry dominated among donors, who included more females, and clonal diversity was possibly underestimated.

Here the sequenced sample was peripheral blood, taken on day 0 of AZD1222 vaccination. The genes are TRBV30 and TRBJ2-4; 7 bases line up with TRBD1. The receptor was derived from an adult in good health. The CDR3 reads CAWSVRGGLVKNIQYF. The CDR3 DNA sequence: TGTGCCTGGAGTGTAAGAGGGGGCTTGGTCAAAAACATTCAGTACTTC.